This T cell receptor (beta chain) was retrieved from a study of blood T cells in healthy people across ages. The authors drew around 11 milliliters of peripheral blood from each donor. The extraction recovered at least 5.5 micrograms of total RNA per sample. For the second PCR, which ran for 7 to 11 cycles, a sample-barcoded 5' primer and a J-beta primer mix were used. A 12-random-nucleotide template-switch adaptor tagged each cDNA molecule. TCRdb called the 5' RACE reads again in MiXCR, with one record for every CDR3 protein. The sample holds around 2 million distinct CDR3 sequences, 35% to 50% seen once. This clonotype was obtained from a human donor in good health. Sequencing was done on a sample of blood.

CDR3 in DNA: TGTGCCAGCAGCTTTCAGACAGATCAAGAGACCCAGTACTTC. Its protein product is CASSFQTDQETQYF. The chain links TRBV7-2 to TRBJ2-5, with D possibly matching TRBD1 (5 bases). The CDR3 is 14 residues long. Germline lookup yields CDR1 SGHTA and CDR2 FQGNSA. V was clipped by 3 bases and J by 2 bases, with 10 bases between them.